The present TCR beta chain was sequenced within a study of metastatic and nonmetastatic thyroid tumors. Study information: Patients with malignant and benign thyroid disease provided blood and tumor or nodule tissue, whose repertoires were compared.

Patients were all untreated before their thyroid surgery. The V and J ends lost 3 bases and 4 bases, in that order; junction bases with no gene match: 4. Germline V lookup: CDR1 SGHNT, CDR2 YENEEA. The CDR3 loop spans 14 amino acids. As processed by the authors: The study built a papillary thyroid cancer distant-metastasis classifier from CDR3 differences across clinicopathological groups. TCRdb reassembled clones from the PCR reads with MiXCR. The V and J calls were determined by TCRdb, not by the authors. The sample shows 39,000 or so clones, approximately 51% of them seen only once. This TCR was sampled from a male donor with papillary thyroid cancer or a benign thyroid nodule (not recorded which). Some clones in this sample may be carry-over from other donors' samples. Sequencing used tumor tissue. This chain connects TRBV11-3 to TRBJ2-5; 8 nucleotides align to TRBD2. CDR3 sequence: CASSFGTRGETQYF. The CDR3 nucleotides read TGTGCCAGCAGCTTCGGGACTAGGGGAGAGACCCAGTACTTC.